This entry features one T cell receptor (beta chain) sequence. What it binds is unknown. This entry comes from a study of PD-1 blockade in classical Hodgkin lymphoma. Study results and limitations: The authors have not defined what causes the repertoire differences, possibly disease activity or prior therapy.

Relapses following autologous stem cell transplantation were seen in all patients, with brentuximab vedotin exposure varying. Purification of CD4+ T cells from thawed PBMCs was achieved by magnetic negative selection. V gave up 6 bases and J gave up 4 bases; unmatched junction bases: 9. Per germline, CDR1 SEHNR and CDR2 FQNEAQ (reference sequence). This CDR3 contains 15 residues. Assay used: immunoSEQ multiplex PCR; TCRdb lists only in-frame clones, some missing. The profile shows 10,000 to 15,000 clones, under 85% of them singletons. This chain joins TRBV7-9 and TRBJ1-2; 9 bases fit TRBD1. The source material was CD4+ T cells from blood, sampled at baseline. The sequence came from a human donor with classical Hodgkin lymphoma. The CDR3 reads CASSPGTGIPYGYTF. In DNA form, the CDR3 reads TGTGCCAGCAGTCCCGGGACAGGGATCCCCTATGGCTACACCTTC.